This T cell receptor (beta chain) was documented in a study of blood T cell repertoires in COVID-19. This table comes from immunoSEQ multiplex PCR, and its TCRdb copy is limited to in-frame clones, with some not included. The profile shows hundreds of thousands of clones, roughly 89% of them singletons. V was pared by 4 bases and J by 0 bases, with 7 bases between. Germline CDR1 reads SQVTM; CDR2 reads ANQGSEA. This CDR3 contains 12 residues. The chain is built from TRBV29-1 and TRBJ2-7; D is ambiguous. The sample comprised PBMCs or T cells enriched from blood (not recorded which). This clonotype was sampled from a man aged 55 to 70 who had recovered from COVID-19. The CDR3 DNA is TGCAGCGTTGGTCTCGGCTCCTACGAGCAGTACTTC. Encoded protein: CSVGLGSYEQYF.